One sample yielded the 9 T cell receptor beta chains listed below, sequenced in a study of blood T cell repertoires in COVID-19. Repertoires were generated with immunoSEQ multiplex PCR, while TCRdb's copy carries only in-frame clones and drops some. The sample consists of approximately 180,000 clones, roughly 77% of them appearing once. Sequencing input: PBMCs or T cells enriched from blood (not recorded which). The receptors originated from a woman in her fifties or sixties with acute COVID-19.

The genes are TRBV19 and TRBJ1-3, with TRBD1 matching over 9 bases. The CDR3 consists of 17 residues. V lost 9 bases, J lost 4 bases, and 16 bases stayed unmatched. CDR1 is LNHDA, CDR2 SQIVND, per germline (reference sequence). The CDR3 nucleotides are TGTGCCAGCAGACGTACGGGACAGGGAGTGTCGGGAAACACCATATATTTT. Protein: CASRRTGQGVSGNTIYF.

The chain recombines TRBV27 with TRBJ1-5; D is perhaps TRBD1 (5 bases). Germline V gene sequence: CDR1 MNHEY, CDR2 SMNVEV (reference sequence). This CDR3 comprises 18 residues. The ends were cut back, 2 bases at V and 3 bases at J, with 20 bases in the middle. CDR3 bases: TGTGCCAGCAGTTTACAGGGTTTGGGGGGACTTATCAATCAGCCCCAGCATTTT. It encodes CASSLQGLGGLINQPQHF.

V gene TRBV2 combines with J gene TRBJ1-2; 12 positions match TRBD1. Looked up from germline, CDR1 is SNHLY and CDR2 is FYNNEI. This CDR3 comprises 12 residues. Losses at the gene ends were 11 bases for V and 8 bases for J; bases not matched to a gene: 6. CDR3 sequence (DNA): TGTGCCGGGACAGGGGGCGCCTCCGGCTACACCTTC. Protein product: CAGTGGASGYTF.

This clone was detected once. The chain joins TRBV7-6 to TRBJ2-2, with 9 bases lining up with TRBD1. The CDR3 length is 18 residues. J lost 5 bases, V lost 5 bases, and 15 bases had no gene match. CDR1 and CDR2 (germline): SGHVS, FNYEAQ. The DNA of the CDR3 is TGTGCCAGCAGCATCCGGGACAGGGAAGATTTTCGGACCGGGGAGCTGTTTTTT. This encodes CASSIRDREDFRTGELFF.

The CDR3 here is CASSPPGGSDEQFF. Written as DNA, the CDR3 is TGTGCCAGCAGCCCGCCGGGGGGAAGTGATGAGCAGTTCTTC. V and J are TRBV3-1 (or the pseudogene TRBV3-2) and TRBJ2-1; 7 bases match TRBD2. V dropped 4 bases and J dropped 8; count of bases not matched to a gene: 8. Germline V gene lookup returns CDR1 LGHDT and CDR2 YNNKEL (reference sequence). CDR3 size: 14 residues.

This clone was seen only a few times. The genes are TRBV5-5 and TRBJ2-7; a possible D gene is TRBD1 (6 bases). V was shortened by 5 bases and J by 3 bases, with 18 bases between the two germline ends. Germline V gene lookup returns CDR1 SGHKS and CDR2 YYEKEE (reference sequence). This CDR3 contains 15 residues. CDR3: CASRKGQTPIYEQYV. The CDR3 coding sequence is TGTGCCAGCAGGAAAGGACAGACCCCAATCTACGAGCAGTACGTC.

This sequence joins TRBV5-1 and TRBJ1-3; no definite D call. This CDR3 spans 15 amino acids. CDR1 is SGHRS, CDR2 YFSETQ, per germline. Trimming shortened V by 0 bases and J by 3 bases, and 10 bases separated the two germline ends. In DNA, the CDR3 is TGCGCCAGCAGCTTGGAGCCTGGGCTTGGAAACACCATATATTTT. Translating gives CASSLEPGLGNTIYF.

The chain couples TRBV2 to TRBJ2-3, with a tentative D call TRBD2 (5 bases). The CDR3 loop spans 15 amino acids. The V end lost 4 bases, the J end lost 0 bases, and 11 bases lay between the germline ends. Per the germline V gene, CDR1 is SNHLY and CDR2 is FYNNEI. CDR3 sequence: CASSARESSTDTQYF. The CDR3 DNA reads TGTGCCAGCAGTGCCCGGGAAAGCAGCACAGATACGCAGTATTTT.

J is TRBJ1-4 and V is TRBV28; maybe TRBD1 (6 bases). Trimming pared 8 bases from V and 6 bases from J, leaving 16 bases between. CDR3 size: 14 residues. In germline, CDR1 is MDHEN, CDR2 SYDVKM. The CDR3 nucleotides read TGTGCCAGCGTCTCCGGGACACCGGATGAAAAACTGTTTTTT. Protein product: CASVSGTPDEKLFF.